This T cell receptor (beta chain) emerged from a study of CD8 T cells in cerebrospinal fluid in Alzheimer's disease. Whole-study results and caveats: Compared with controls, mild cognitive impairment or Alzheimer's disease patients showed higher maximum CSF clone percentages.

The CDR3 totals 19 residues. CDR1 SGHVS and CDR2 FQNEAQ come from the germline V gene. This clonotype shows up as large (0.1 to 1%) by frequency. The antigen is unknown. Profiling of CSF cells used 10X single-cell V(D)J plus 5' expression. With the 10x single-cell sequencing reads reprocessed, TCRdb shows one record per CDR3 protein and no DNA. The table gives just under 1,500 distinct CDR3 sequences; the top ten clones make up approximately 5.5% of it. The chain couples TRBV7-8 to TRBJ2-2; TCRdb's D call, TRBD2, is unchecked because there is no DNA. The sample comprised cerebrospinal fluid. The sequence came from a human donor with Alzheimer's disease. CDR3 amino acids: CASSLRRASGGLNTGELFF. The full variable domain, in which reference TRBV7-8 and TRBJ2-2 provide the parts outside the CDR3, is GAGVSQSPRYKVAKRGQDVALRCDPISGHVSLFWYQQALGQGPEFLTYFQNEAQLDKSGLPSDRFFAERPEGSVSTLKIQRTQQEDSAVYLCASSLRRASGGLNTGELFFGEGSRLTVL.